The rows below give T cell receptor beta chains drawn from one sample of a study of low-dose radiotherapy and immunotherapy resistance in tumors. Using its own MiXCR run on the reads, TCRdb lists one record per CDR3 protein. This sample has some 40,000 distinct CDR3 sequences, with around 20% found just once. The source was PBMCs, collected after low-dose radiotherapy plus immunotherapy. These receptors came from a female donor with ovarian cancer. CDR3s include the opening cysteine and the closing phenylalanine or tryptophan. The order of the fields is clone size, J gene, D gene, V gene, CDR3 protein, CDR3 DNA. The D gene is left open where the match is weak. Size values are once, few and many counts, or a class for expanded clones, and some rows have none.

NA,TRBJ1-2,NA,TRBV28,CASITGNYGYTF,TGTGCCAGCATAACGGGGAACTATGGCTACACCTTC
many,TRBJ1-2,NA,TRBV6-2/TRBV6-3,CASREGTLDYGYTF,TGTGCCAGCAGAGAAGGGACATTGGACTATGGCTACACCTTC
NA,TRBJ2-1,TRBD2,TRBV7-6,CASTPGGENEQFF,TGTGCCAGCACCCCCGGGGGGGAGAATGAGCAGTTCTTC
many,TRBJ2-1,NA,TRBV19,CASSTRGWGYNEQFF,TGTGCCAGTAGTACGAGGGGGTGGGGGTACAATGAGCAGTTCTTC
many,TRBJ1-6,TRBD1,TRBV16,CASSPTGTGTHF,TGTGCCAGCAGCCCAACCGGGACAGGGACCCACTTT
NA,TRBJ2-3,NA,TRBV4-2,CASSQGRGLYTDTQYF,TGTGCCAGCAGCCAAGGCCGGGGCCTTTACACAGATACGCAGTATTTT
NA,TRBJ2-1,NA,TRBV10-1,CASSEPGRVHF,TGCGCCAGCAGTGAGCCGGGGCGGGTGCACTTC
many,TRBJ1-5,NA,TRBV7-9,CASSLGAGQPQHF,TGTGCCAGCAGCTTAGGGGCGGGACAGCCCCAGCATTTT
many,TRBJ2-1,NA,TRBV5-1,CASTAGSSYNEQFF,TGCGCCAGCACGGCCGGAAGCTCCTACAATGAGCAGTTCTTC
many,TRBJ2-1,TRBD1,TRBV5-1,CASSGQDRGNEQFF,TGCGCCAGCAGCGGGCAGGACAGGGGCAATGAGCAGTTCTTC
NA,TRBJ2-1,NA,TRBV29-1,CSVAGRFNNEQFF,TGCAGCGTCGCCGGAAGGTTCAACAATGAGCAGTTCTTC
few,TRBJ2-5,TRBD2,TRBV20-1,CSAIGSREGWETQYF,TGCAGTGCTATAGGGTCCAGGGAGGGTTGGGAGACCCAGTACTTC
many,TRBJ1-2,NA,TRBV7-2,CASSPQTYGYTF,TGTGCCAGCAGCCCGCAGACCTATGGCTACACCTTC
many,TRBJ1-5,NA,TRBV29-1,CSVGYQAGVGQHF,TGCAGCGTTGGCTATCAGGCAGGGGTAGGACAGCATTTT
NA,TRBJ2-2,NA,TRBV3-1,CASQHPNTGELFF,TGTGCCAGCCAACATCCGAACACCGGGGAGCTGTTTTTT
many,TRBJ2-7,NA,TRBV27,CASSPLGLRSSYEQYF,TGTGCCAGCAGTCCCCTAGGACTAAGGAGCTCCTACGAGCAGTACTTC
many,TRBJ2-2,NA,TRBV7-2,CASSLYQLGTGELFF,TGTGCCAGCAGCTTATACCAGCTCGGCACCGGGGAGCTGTTTTTT
many,TRBJ1-4,TRBD1,TRBV6-5,CASSPGQGASKLFF,TGTGCCAGCAGTCCGGGACAGGGGGCGTCAAAACTGTTTTTT
many,TRBJ2-2,NA,TRBV10-3,CAISEPDWNTGELFF,TGTGCCATCAGTGAGCCGGACTGGAACACCGGGGAGCTGTTTTTT
NA,TRBJ2-3,TRBD2,TRBV18,CASSSRLAGSTDTQYF,TGTGCCAGCTCATCCCGACTAGCGGGTAGCACAGATACGCAGTATTTT
once,TRBJ2-3,TRBD1,TRBV20-1,CSARPGQGSTDTQYF,TGCAGTGCTAGACCCGGACAGGGGAGCACAGATACGCAGTATTTT
NA,TRBJ2-1,TRBD2,TRBV10-3,CAISATSGGGYNEQFF,TGTGCCATCAGCGCGACTAGCGGGGGGGGATACAATGAGCAGTTCTTC
NA,TRBJ2-5,TRBD1,TRBV25-1,CASSVTGGFETQYF,TGTGCCAGCAGTGTAACAGGGGGCTTTGAGACCCAGTACTTC
many,TRBJ1-1,NA,TRBV10-3,CAISDSAGWNEAFF,TGTGCCATCAGTGATTCCGCAGGGTGGAATGAAGCTTTCTTT